In its sample, the clone carrying this TCR beta chain was seen many times. Its antigen is unknown. The data are from a study of CD8 T cells in ankylosing spondylitis. From germline, CDR1 is SGDLS and CDR2 YYNGEE. This CDR3 contains 15 residues. V lost 4 bases and J lost 0, with 12 bases in between. Study outcomes and limitations: CD8+ cells made up the disease-linked clones, which were relatively rare in peripheral blood.

TCRdb redid the calling of the 5' RACE reads with MiXCR, one entry per CDR3 protein. The profile shows about 240,000 distinct CDR3 sequences, roughly 10% of them singletons. This TCR was sampled from a male donor with ankylosing spondylitis or in good health (not recorded which). This sequence joins TRBV9 and TRBJ2-3, with D perhaps matching TRBD2 (6 bases). Specimen: blood, either unsorted or a sorted T cell fraction (not recorded which). The CDR3 bases are TGTGCCAGCAGCATCCGGGACTTGAGCACAGATACGCAGTATTTT. Amino acid sequence: CASSIRDLSTDTQYF.